This T cell receptor beta chain comes out of a study of T cell changes during pregnancy in multiple sclerosis. Repertoires were generated with immunoSEQ multiplex PCR, while TCRdb's copy carries only in-frame clones and drops some. The sample has around 26,000 clones, 80% to 90% seen once. V trimming: 0 bases; J trimming: 0 bases; junction bases outside the gene matches: 1. The CDR3 contains 16 residues. Germline CDR1 LGHNA, CDR2 YSLEER. The specimen comprised CD8+ T cells from peripheral blood mononuclear cells, sampled in the second trimester of pregnancy. The chain combines TRBV4-3 with TRBJ1-1; 10 bases fit TRBD1. The sequence came from a female donor with multiple sclerosis, enrolled in a pregnancy study. This CDR3 reads CASSQEGQGLNTEAFF. The CDR3 nucleotides read TGCGCCAGCAGCCAAGAGGGACAGGGGTTGAACACTGAAGCTTTCTTT.